The clone carrying this TCR beta chain occurred many times. Its specificity is not known. Before thyroid surgery, none of the patients had received any treatment. In the original workflow: Clinicopathological groups supplied CDR3 differences that were used to build a distant-metastasis classifier for papillary thyroid cancer. Using MiXCR, TCRdb reanalyzed the PCR reads. The V and J calls reflect TCRdb's pipeline rather than the authors' work. This table has 39,000 or so clones, around a fifth appearing once. This sample is part of a study of metastatic and nonmetastatic thyroid tumors. About the research overall: Blood and tumor or nodule tissue repertoires from malignant and benign thyroid patients were compared. General study results and limits: Significantly greater TCR beta diversity was reportedly found in malignant thyroid tumors than in benign nodules (in blood and tumor).

Trimming stripped 5 bases from V and 1 base from J, with 11 bases between. Germline V gene lookup returns CDR1 MNHEY and CDR2 SMNVEV (reference sequence). This CDR3 is built from 14 residues. The chain employs TRBV27 and TRBJ1-1, with D unresolved. The sequence was obtained from a female donor with papillary thyroid cancer or a benign thyroid nodule (not recorded which). Some clones in this sample may be carry-over from other donors' samples. The sample consisted of blood. The CDR3 here is CASSPLSRNTEAFF. DNA of the CDR3: TGTGCCAGCAGTCCCCTTAGTCGGAACACTGAAGCTTTCTTT.